The text below deals with one TCR beta chain. Its antigen remains unidentified. This entry comes from a study of T-cell reconstitution after alpha-beta-depleted transplantation in children. General study points: By one year post-transplant, T-cell counts and diversity largely arose from T cells that were newly produced. Reportedly, only several hundred clones from non-depleted graft cells drove alpha-beta T-cell counts at about two months.

CDR3 size: 13 residues. Germline CDR1 is SGHVS and CDR2 is FNYEAQ. Trimming removed 5 bases at V and 5 bases at J, with 13 bases between. Unique molecular identifiers tagged the TCRbeta library. TCRdb fed the PCR reads into MiXCR, producing one record per CDR3 protein. This table holds about 900,000 distinct CDR3 sequences, roughly 29% found once. This clonotype originated in a boy under two years old who had a stem cell transplant for SCID, so the T cells may come from the graft donor. This chain joins TRBV7-6 and TRBJ2-7, with D maybe TRBD1 (5 bases). The sample in question was PBMCs, mostly from graft donor cells, obtained 360 days after TCRalphabeta/CD19-depleted stem cell transplant. In nucleotides, the CDR3 is TGTGCCAGCAGCAGAACTTGGACAAACGAGCAGTACTTC. Encoded protein: CASSRTWTNEQYF.